The 20 T cell receptor beta chains below come from one sample, sequenced in a study of siplizumab effects on memory and regulatory T cells. Generated by immunoSEQ multiplex PCR, the TCRdb table keeps only in-frame clones and is missing some. The data hold some 81,000 clones, with around 93% observed a single time. The sequenced sample consisted of CD8+ T cells sorted from blood. Source of these receptors: a human donor in good health.

This chain uses TRBV5-6 with TRBJ2-7; either TRBD1 or TRBD2 may fit D (6 bases each). The CDR3 extends over 16 amino acids. Germline values: CDR1 SGHDT, CDR2 YYEEEE. V shed 0 bases and J shed 3 bases, with 16 bases lying between them. The chain's CDR3 is CASSLASGGGSYEQYF. CDR3 sequence (DNA): TGTGCCAGCAGCTTGGCAAGTGGAGGGGGTAGCTACGAGCAGTACTTC.

J is TRBJ1-5 and V is TRBV19; D is ambiguous. Germline V gives CDR1 LNHDA, CDR2 SQIVND (reference sequence). This CDR3 comprises 13 residues. With 5 bases removed from V and 0 bases from J, the gap between germline ends came to 5 bases. The CDR3 coding sequence is TGTGCCAGTAGTGACGTTAGCAATCAGCCCCAGCATTTT. Encoded protein: CASSDVSNQPQHF.

The rearrangement links TRBV2 to TRBJ2-3; 7 nucleotides align to TRBD1. The J segment lost 2 bases and the V segment lost 4 bases, leaving 6 bases of the junction unmatched. The CDR3 has 15 residues. Germline-derived CDR1 and CDR2 are SNHLY and FYNNEI. As DNA, the CDR3 is TGTGCCAGCAGTGGACGACAGGGAGTCACAGATACGCAGTATTTT. Residues: CASSGRQGVTDTQYF. Based on the CDR3 plus reference TRBV2 and TRBJ2-3, the full variable domain is EPEVTQTPSHQVTQMGQEVILRCVPISNHLYFYWYRQILGQKVEFLVSFYNNEISEKSEIFDDQFSVERPDGSNFTLKIRSTKLEDSAMYFCASSGRQGVTDTQYFGPGTRLTVL.

The genes are TRBV7-9 and TRBJ2-1; D gene uncertain. Looked up from germline, CDR1 is SEHNR and CDR2 is FQNEAQ (reference sequence). V shed 6 bases and J shed 9 bases, with 9 bases lying between them. CDR3 length: 11 residues. The CDR3 sequence is CASRRQSEQFF. The CDR3 DNA sequence: TGTGCCAGCAGAAGGCAGAGTGAGCAGTTCTTC. The full variable domain, in which reference TRBV7-9 and TRBJ2-1 provide the parts outside the CDR3, is DTGVSQNPRHKITKRGQNVTFRCDPISEHNRLYWYRQTLGQGPEFLTYFQNEAQLEKSRLLSDRFSAERPKGSFSTLEIQRTEQGDSAMYLCASRRQSEQFFGPGTRLTVL.

This clone was seen only a few times. The V gene is TRBV6-6, the J gene TRBJ2-5; TRBD1 is a possible D gene (5 bases). CDR1 MNHNY and CDR2 SVGAGI come from the germline V gene (reference sequence). Between the trimmed V and J ends, which lost 7 bases and 5 bases, there was a span of 14 bases. CDR3 length: 13 residues. The CDR3 loop reads CASTPQGGETQYF. The CDR3 coding sequence is TGTGCCAGCACCCCCCAGGGTGGGGAGACCCAGTACTTC.

The chain employs TRBV4-1 and TRBJ2-7; weak D call: TRBD2 (6 bases). The V and J ends lost 1 base and 0 bases respectively, with 13 bases between them. CDR3 size: 16 residues. The germline V gene encodes CDR1 MGHRA and CDR2 YSYEKL. CDR3 region: CASSQGSGLHSYEQYF. The CDR3 DNA sequence: TGCGCCAGCAGCCAAGGAAGCGGGCTACACTCCTACGAGCAGTACTTC.

The gene calls are TRBV7-9 and TRBJ2-7; D gene ambiguous. Germline V CDR1 and CDR2: SEHNR, FQNEAQ (reference sequence). V shed 5 bases and J shed 0 bases, with 8 bases lying between them. The CDR3 runs to 13 residues. The CDR3, as DNA: TGTGCCAGCAGCCCCATCGTCTCCTACGAGCAGTACTTC. This sequence encodes CASSPIVSYEQYF. Filled out from reference TRBV7-9 and TRBJ2-7, the complete variable domain reads DTGVSQNPRHKITKRGQNVTFRCDPISEHNRLYWYRQTLGQGPEFLTYFQNEAQLEKSRLLSDRFSAERPKGSFSTLEIQRTEQGDSAMYLCASSPIVSYEQYFGPGTRLTVT.

V is TRBV28 and J is TRBJ2-7; D unresolved. This CDR3 contains 15 residues. Between the trimmed V and J ends, which lost 2 bases and 3 bases, there was a span of 14 bases. Germline CDR1 reads MDHEN; CDR2 reads SYDVKM. CDR3 sequence (DNA): TGTGCCAGCAGTTTAAGCGCGGACCCGAGCTACGAGCAGTACTTC. It codes for CASSLSADPSYEQYF.

This sequence joins TRBV27 and TRBJ2-2, with D possibly TRBD1 on 6 matching bases. V gave up 6 bases and J gave up 2 bases, with 16 bases separating them. Germline CDR1 is MNHEY and CDR2 is SMNVEV (reference sequence). CDR3 size: 16 residues. The CDR3 region has the DNA TGTGCCAGCAGAGAACTATTACAGGGTAACACCGGGGAGCTGTTTTTT. This sequence encodes CASRELLQGNTGELFF.

J is TRBJ2-5 and V is TRBV14; 11 positions match TRBD1. This CDR3 region has 17 residues. The ends lost 4 bases at V and 3 bases at J; junction bases unmatched: 10. Germline lookup yields CDR1 SGHDN and CDR2 FVKESK. The chain's CDR3 is CASSRGQGASWEETQYF. CDR3 DNA sequence: TGTGCCAGCAGCCGCGGACAGGGGGCATCCTGGGAAGAGACCCAGTACTTC.

This chain uses TRBV6-1 with TRBJ2-1; 7 bases agree with TRBD2. CDR1 MNHNS and CDR2 SASEGT come from the germline V gene. V gave up 7 bases and J gave up 0 bases; unmatched junction bases: 6. The CDR3 is 15 residues long. DNA of the CDR3: TGTGCCAGCAACTGGGGGGGGAGCTCCTACAATGAGCAGTTCTTC. It specifies CASNWGGSSYNEQFF.

The chain joins TRBV13 to TRBJ2-7, with a possible D match to TRBD2 (5 bases). Germline CDR1 PRHDT, CDR2 FYEKMQ (reference sequence). Trimming shortened V by 5 bases and J by 2 bases, and 13 bases separated the two germline ends. CDR3 length: 14 residues. CDR3 region: CASSTLVTPYEQYF. The CDR3 bases are TGTGCCAGCAGCACACTAGTCACCCCCTACGAGCAGTACTTC.

This clone was counted between two and nine times. V and J are TRBV15 and TRBJ2-6; D unresolved. Trimming pared 3 bases from V and 4 bases from J, leaving 7 bases between. The CDR3 contains 14 residues. From germline, CDR1 is LNHNV and CDR2 YYDKDF (reference sequence). This CDR3 is CATSSRVGANVLTF. For the CDR3, the DNA is TGTGCCACCAGCAGCCGGGTGGGGGCCAACGTCCTGACTTTC.

The chain joins TRBV5-3 to TRBJ1-5; 8 positions agree with TRBD1. TRBV5-3 has ORF status, its function being uncertain. The V segment lost 4 bases and the J segment 0 bases; nucleotides outside the gene matches: 9. The CDR3 consists of 17 residues. CDR3 sequence: CARSPNWGQDSNQPQHF. CDR3 in DNA: TGTGCCAGAAGCCCAAATTGGGGACAGGATAGCAATCAGCCCCAGCATTTT.

The chain couples TRBV30 to TRBJ2-1; D is undetermined. The ends were cut back, 2 bases at V and 8 bases at J, with 13 bases in the middle. Germline V gene lookup returns CDR1 GTSNPN and CDR2 SVGIG (reference sequence). The CDR3 covers 13 residues. The CDR3 nucleotides are TGTGCCTGGAGTTTAACTGGCCGGGATGAGCAGTTCTTC. This encodes CAWSLTGRDEQFF.

The chain uses TRBV27 and TRBJ2-1; 8 bases match TRBD2. In germline, CDR1 is MNHEY, CDR2 SMNVEV (reference sequence). The CDR3 has 14 amino acids. The ends lost 8 bases at V and 6 bases at J; junction bases unmatched: 9. The CDR3 is CASHRLASPNEQFF. Written as DNA, the CDR3 is TGTGCCAGCCATAGACTAGCGAGCCCCAATGAGCAGTTCTTC.

The chain uses TRBV13 and TRBJ2-7; D might be TRBD1 (5 bases). The CDR3 has 15 amino acids. The germline gives CDR1 PRHDT, CDR2 FYEKMQ (reference sequence). With 3 bases removed from V and 6 bases from J, the gap between germline ends came to 18 bases. The CDR3 bases are TGTGCCAGCAGCTTCACCCCTAGACAGAACGGCGAGCAGTACTTC. This translates into CASSFTPRQNGEQYF.

The J gene is TRBJ2-3, the V gene TRBV9; D is possibly TRBD1 (5 bases). There are 15 residues in the CDR3. V dropped 0 bases and J dropped 2 bases, with 10 bases sitting between them. Per the germline V gene, CDR1 is SGDLS and CDR2 is YYNGEE. CDR3 protein: CASSVEGRSTDTQYF. For the CDR3, the DNA is TGTGCCAGCAGCGTAGAGGGGCGGTCCACAGATACGCAGTATTTT.

The chain carries TRBV9 and TRBJ1-2; D remains ambiguous. V was cut by 0 bases and J by 3 bases, with 9 bases left in between. CDR1 SGDLS and CDR2 YYNGEE come from the germline V gene. CDR3 size: 14 residues. CDR3 amino acids: CASSVAEGYYGYTF. As DNA, the CDR3 is TGTGCCAGCAGCGTAGCTGAGGGATACTATGGCTACACCTTC.

This chain joins TRBV13 and TRBJ1-2, with 9 bases fitting TRBD1. Germline V gene data show CDR1 as PRHDT and CDR2 as FYEKMQ (reference sequence). V shed 5 bases and J 8 bases; nucleotides not matched to a gene: 12. The CDR3 totals 15 residues. This CDR3 reads CASSRRDRVILGYTF. The CDR3 nucleotides read TGTGCCAGCAGCCGACGGGACAGGGTCATCTTGGGCTACACCTTC.